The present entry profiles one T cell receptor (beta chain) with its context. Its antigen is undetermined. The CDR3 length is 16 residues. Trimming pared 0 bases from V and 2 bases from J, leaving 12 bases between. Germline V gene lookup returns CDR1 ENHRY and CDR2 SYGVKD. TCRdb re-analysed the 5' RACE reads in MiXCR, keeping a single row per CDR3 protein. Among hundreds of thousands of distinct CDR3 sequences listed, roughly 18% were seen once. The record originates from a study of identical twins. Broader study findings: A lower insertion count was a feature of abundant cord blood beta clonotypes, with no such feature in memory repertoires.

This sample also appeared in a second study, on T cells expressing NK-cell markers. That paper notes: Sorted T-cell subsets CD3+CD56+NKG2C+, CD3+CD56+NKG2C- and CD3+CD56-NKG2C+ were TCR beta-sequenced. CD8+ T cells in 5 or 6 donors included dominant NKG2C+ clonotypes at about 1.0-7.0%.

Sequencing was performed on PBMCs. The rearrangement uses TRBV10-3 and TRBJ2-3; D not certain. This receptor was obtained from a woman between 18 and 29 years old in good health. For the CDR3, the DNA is TGTGCCATCAGTGAGTCGAGAATCCGATCCACAGATACGCAGTATTTT. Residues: CAISESRIRSTDTQYF.